This T cell receptor (beta chain) was obtained from a study of OX40 agonist ivuxolimab in advanced cancers. Looking at the study overall: Ivuxolimab is a fully human IgG2 antibody that activates OX40 (CD134). Patients enrolled in dose escalation were diagnosed with hepatocellular carcinoma, melanoma, renal cell or head and neck cancer.

The CDR3 length is 13 residues. The germline V and J ends were trimmed by 3 bases and 7 bases, with 10 bases remaining between them. Germline CDR1 is KGHSH and CDR2 is LQKENI. Generated by immunoSEQ multiplex PCR, the TCRdb table keeps only in-frame clones and is missing some. The table has about 62,000 clones, around 79% seen once. The chain recombines TRBV18 with TRBJ1-3; weak D call: TRBD1 (5 bases). The clonotype originates from an adult with an advanced solid tumor such as melanoma, head and neck, liver or kidney cancer. The sequencing here drew on CD4+ or CD8+ T cells sorted from blood, taken in a trial of the OX40 agonist ivuxolimab. CDR3 residues: CASSPGTGNTIYF. Written as DNA, the CDR3 is TGTGCCAGCTCACCCGGGACGGGTAACACCATATATTTT.